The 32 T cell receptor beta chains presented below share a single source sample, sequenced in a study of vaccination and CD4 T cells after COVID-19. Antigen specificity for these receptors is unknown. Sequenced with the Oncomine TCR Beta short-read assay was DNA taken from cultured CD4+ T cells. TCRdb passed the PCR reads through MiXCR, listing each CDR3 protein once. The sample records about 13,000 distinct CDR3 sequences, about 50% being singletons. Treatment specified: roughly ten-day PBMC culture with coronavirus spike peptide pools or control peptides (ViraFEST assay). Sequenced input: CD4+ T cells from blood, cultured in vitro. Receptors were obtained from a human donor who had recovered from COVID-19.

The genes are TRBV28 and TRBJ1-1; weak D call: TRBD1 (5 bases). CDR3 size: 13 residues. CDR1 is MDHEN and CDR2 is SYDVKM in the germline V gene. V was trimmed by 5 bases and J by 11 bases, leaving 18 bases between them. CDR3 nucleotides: TGTGCCAGCAGTAACACCAAGCCAGGGACCGCTTTCTTT. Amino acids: CASSNTKPGTAFF.

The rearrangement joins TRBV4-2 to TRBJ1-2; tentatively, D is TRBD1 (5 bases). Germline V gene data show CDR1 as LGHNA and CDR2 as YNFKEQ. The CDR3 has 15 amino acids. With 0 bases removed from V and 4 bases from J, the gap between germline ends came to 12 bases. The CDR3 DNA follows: TGTGCCAGCAGCCAAGATTTGGGGGGTCCCTATGGCTACACCTTC. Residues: CASSQDLGGPYGYTF.

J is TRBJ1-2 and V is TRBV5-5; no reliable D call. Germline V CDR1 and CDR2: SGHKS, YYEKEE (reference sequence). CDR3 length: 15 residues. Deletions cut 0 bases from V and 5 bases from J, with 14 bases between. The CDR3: CASSLVMEAVYGYTF. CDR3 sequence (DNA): TGTGCCAGCAGCTTGGTGATGGAGGCTGTTTATGGCTACACCTTC.

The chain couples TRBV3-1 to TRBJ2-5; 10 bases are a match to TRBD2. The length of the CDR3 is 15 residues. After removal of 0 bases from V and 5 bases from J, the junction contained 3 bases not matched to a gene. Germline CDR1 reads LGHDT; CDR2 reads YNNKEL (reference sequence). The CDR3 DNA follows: TGTGCCAGCAGCCAAGAAAAAGCGGGAGGGGAGACCCAGTACTTC. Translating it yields CASSQEKAGGETQYF.

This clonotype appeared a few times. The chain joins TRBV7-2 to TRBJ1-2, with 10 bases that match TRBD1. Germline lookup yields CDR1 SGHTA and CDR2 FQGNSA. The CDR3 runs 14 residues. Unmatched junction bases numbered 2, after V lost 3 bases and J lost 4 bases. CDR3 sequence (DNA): TGTGCCAGCAGCTTTGGGGACAGGGGCTATGGCTACACCTTC. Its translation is CASSFGDRGYGYTF.

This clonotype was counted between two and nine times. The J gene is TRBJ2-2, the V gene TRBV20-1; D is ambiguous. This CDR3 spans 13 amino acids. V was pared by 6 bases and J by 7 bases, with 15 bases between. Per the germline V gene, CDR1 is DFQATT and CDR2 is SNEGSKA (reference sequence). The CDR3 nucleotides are TGCAGTGCCCCGCGCAGTGAGAACGGGGAGCTGTTTTTT. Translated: CSAPRSENGELFF.

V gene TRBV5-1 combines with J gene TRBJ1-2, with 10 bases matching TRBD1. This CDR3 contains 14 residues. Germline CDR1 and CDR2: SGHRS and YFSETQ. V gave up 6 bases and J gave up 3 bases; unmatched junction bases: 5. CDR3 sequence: CASTPTGGDYGYTF. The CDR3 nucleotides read TGCGCCAGCACCCCGACAGGGGGCGACTATGGCTACACCTTC.

CDR3 sequence: CASNRDYYNEQFF. As DNA, the CDR3 is TGTGCCAGCAACCGGGACTATTACAATGAGCAGTTCTTC. V usage is TRBV7-2 and J usage is TRBJ2-1; 7 bases fit TRBD2. V shed 7 bases and J 4 bases; nucleotides not matched to a gene: 4. The germline V gene encodes CDR1 SGHTA and CDR2 FQGNSA. The CDR3 covers 13 residues. The full variable domain, with the rest looked up from reference TRBV7-2 and TRBJ2-1, is GAGVSQSPSNKVTEKGKDVELRCDPISGHTALYWYRQSLGQGLEFLIYFQGNSAPDKSGLPSDRFSAERTGGSVSTLTIQRTQQEDSAVYLCASNRDYYNEQFFGPGTRLTVL.

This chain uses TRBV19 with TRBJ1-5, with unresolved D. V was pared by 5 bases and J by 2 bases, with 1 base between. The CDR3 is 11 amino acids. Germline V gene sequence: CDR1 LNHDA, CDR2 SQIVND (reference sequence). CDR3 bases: TGTGCCAGTAGTCGCAATCAGCCCCAGCATTTT. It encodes CASSRNQPQHF.

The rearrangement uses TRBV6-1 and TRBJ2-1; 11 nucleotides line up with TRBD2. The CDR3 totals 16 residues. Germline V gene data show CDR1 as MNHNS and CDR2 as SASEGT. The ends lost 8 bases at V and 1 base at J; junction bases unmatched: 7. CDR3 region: CASEWTSGWSYNEQFF. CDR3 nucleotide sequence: TGTGCCAGCGAATGGACTAGCGGGTGGTCCTACAATGAGCAGTTCTTC.

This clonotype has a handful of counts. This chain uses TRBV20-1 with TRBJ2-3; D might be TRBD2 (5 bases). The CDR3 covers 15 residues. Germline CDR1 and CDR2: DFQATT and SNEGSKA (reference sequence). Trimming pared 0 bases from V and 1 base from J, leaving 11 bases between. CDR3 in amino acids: CSARDRRTGTDTQYF. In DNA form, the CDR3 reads TGCAGTGCTAGAGATAGGAGGACCGGCACAGATACGCAGTATTTT.

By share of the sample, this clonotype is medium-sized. Here the CDR3 DNA reads TGTGCCAGCTCATCCAACAGCGAGCAGTACTTC. Translation: CASSSNSEQYF. The rearrangement links TRBV18 to TRBJ2-7; D remains ambiguous. CDR3 size: 11 residues. Trimming pared 5 bases from V and 6 bases from J, leaving 8 bases between. Germline V gene sequence: CDR1 KGHSH, CDR2 LQKENI.

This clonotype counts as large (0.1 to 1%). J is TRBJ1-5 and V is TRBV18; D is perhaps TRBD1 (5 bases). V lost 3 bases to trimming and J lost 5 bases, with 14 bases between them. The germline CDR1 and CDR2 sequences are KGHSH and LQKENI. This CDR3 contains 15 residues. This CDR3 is CASSPYFGAHQPQHF. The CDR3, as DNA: TGTGCCAGCTCACCTTACTTTGGGGCCCATCAGCCCCAGCATTTT.

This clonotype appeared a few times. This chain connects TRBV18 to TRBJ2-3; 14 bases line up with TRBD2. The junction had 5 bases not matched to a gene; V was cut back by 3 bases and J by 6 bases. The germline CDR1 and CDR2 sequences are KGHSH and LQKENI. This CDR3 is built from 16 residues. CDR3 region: CASSPGTSGSPDTQYF. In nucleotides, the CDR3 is TGTGCCAGCTCACCCGGGACTAGCGGGAGCCCCGATACGCAGTATTTT.

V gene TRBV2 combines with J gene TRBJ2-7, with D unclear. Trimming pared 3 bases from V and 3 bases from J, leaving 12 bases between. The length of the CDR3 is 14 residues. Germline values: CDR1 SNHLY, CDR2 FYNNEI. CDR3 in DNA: TGTGCCAGCAGTGACTGGCAGGCCCGCTACGAGCAGTACTTC. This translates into CASSDWQARYEQYF.

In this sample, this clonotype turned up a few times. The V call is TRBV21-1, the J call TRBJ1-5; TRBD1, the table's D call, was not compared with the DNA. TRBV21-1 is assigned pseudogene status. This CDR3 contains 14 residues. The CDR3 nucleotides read TGTGCCAGTAACCGGGACAAGAGAGGGCAGCCCCAGCATTTT. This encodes CASNRDKRGQPQHF.

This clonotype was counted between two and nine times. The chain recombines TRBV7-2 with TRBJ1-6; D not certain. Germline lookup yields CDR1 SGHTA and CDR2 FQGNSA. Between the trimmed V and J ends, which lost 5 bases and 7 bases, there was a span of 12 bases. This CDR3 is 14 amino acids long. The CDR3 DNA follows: TGTGCCAGCAGCCCTACTGATTTGAATTCACCCCTCCACTTT. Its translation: CASSPTDLNSPLHF. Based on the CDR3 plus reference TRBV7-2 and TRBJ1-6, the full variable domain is GAGVSQSPSNKVTEKGKDVELRCDPISGHTALYWYRQSLGQGLEFLIYFQGNSAPDKSGLPSDRFSAERTGGSVSTLTIQRTQQEDSAVYLCASSPTDLNSPLHFGNGTRLTVT.

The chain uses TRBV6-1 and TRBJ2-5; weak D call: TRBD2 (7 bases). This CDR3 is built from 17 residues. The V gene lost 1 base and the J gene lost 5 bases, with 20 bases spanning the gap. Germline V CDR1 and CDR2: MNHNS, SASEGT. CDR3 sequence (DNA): TGTGCCAGCAGTGAAGGGGAGGGACAAAGAAAATGGGAGACCCAGTACTTC. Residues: CASSEGEGQRKWETQYF.

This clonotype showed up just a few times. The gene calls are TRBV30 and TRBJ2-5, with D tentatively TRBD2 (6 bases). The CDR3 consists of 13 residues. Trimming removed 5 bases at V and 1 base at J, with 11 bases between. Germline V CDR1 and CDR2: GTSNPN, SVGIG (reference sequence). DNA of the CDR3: TGTGCCTGGGGGGGAGGCCTCCAAGAGACCCAGTACTTC. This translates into CAWGGGLQETQYF.

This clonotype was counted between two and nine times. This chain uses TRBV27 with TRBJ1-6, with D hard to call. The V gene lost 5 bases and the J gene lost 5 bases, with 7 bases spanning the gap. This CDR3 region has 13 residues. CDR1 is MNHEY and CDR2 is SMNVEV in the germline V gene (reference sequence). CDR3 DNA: TGTGCCAGCAGTCCTGGACATAATTCACCCCTCCACTTT. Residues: CASSPGHNSPLHF.

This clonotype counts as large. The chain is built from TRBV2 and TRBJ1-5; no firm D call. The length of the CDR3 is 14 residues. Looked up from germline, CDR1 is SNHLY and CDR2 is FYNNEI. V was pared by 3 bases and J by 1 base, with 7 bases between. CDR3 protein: CASSEVRSNQPQHF. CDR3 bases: TGTGCCAGCAGTGAGGTGAGGAGCAATCAGCCCCAGCATTTT.

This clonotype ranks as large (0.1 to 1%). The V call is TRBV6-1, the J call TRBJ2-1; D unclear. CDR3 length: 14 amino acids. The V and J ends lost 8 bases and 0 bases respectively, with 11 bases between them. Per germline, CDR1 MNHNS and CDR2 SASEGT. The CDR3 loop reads CASSDPSSYNEQFF. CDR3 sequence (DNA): TGTGCCAGCTCAGACCCGAGCTCCTACAATGAGCAGTTCTTC.

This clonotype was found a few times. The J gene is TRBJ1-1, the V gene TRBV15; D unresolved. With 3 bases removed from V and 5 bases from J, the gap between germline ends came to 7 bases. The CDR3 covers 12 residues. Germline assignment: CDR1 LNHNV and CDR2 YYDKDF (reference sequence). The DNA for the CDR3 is TGTGCCACCAGCAGGGATGTAACTGAAGCTTTCTTT. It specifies CATSRDVTEAFF.

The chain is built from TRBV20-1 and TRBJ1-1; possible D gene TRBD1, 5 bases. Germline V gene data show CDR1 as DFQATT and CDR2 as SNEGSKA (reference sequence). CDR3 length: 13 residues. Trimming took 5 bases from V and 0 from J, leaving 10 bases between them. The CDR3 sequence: CSAGGGLNTEAFF. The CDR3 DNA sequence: TGCAGTGCTGGGGGAGGGCTGAACACTGAAGCTTTCTTT.

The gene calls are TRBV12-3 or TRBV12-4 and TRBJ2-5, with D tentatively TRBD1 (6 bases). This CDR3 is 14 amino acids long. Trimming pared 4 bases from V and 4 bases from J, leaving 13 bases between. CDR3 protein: CASSSGTLIETQYF. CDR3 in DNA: TGTGCCAGCAGTTCCGGGACACTCATAGAGACCCAGTACTTC.

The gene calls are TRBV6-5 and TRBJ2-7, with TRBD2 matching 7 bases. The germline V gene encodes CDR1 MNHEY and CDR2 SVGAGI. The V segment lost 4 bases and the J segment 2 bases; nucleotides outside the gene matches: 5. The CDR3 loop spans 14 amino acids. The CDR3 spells CASSWLGGTYEQYF. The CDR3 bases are TGTGCCAGCAGTTGGTTGGGGGGGACCTACGAGCAGTACTTC.

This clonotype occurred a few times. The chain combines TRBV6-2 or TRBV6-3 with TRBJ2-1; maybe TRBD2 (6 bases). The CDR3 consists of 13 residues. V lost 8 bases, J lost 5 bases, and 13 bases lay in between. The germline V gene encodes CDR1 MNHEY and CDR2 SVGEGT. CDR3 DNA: TGTGCCAGCCGGGAGCCGGCCCACAATGAGCAGTTCTTC. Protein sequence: CASREPAHNEQFF.

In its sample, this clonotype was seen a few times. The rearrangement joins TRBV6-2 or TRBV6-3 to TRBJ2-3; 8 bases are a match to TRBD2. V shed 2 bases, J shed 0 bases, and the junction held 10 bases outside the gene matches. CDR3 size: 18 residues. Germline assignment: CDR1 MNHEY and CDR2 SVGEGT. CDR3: CASSYPLLADASTDTQYF. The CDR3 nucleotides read TGTGCCAGCAGTTACCCTTTACTAGCGGACGCTAGCACAGATACGCAGTATTTT.

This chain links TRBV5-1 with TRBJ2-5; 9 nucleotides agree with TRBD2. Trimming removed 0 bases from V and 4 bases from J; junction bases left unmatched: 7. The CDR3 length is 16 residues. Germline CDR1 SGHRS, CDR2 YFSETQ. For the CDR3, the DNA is TGCGCCAGCAGCTTGGGCGGGGGGGCCCCCGTAGAGACCCAGTACTTC. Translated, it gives CASSLGGGAPVETQYF.

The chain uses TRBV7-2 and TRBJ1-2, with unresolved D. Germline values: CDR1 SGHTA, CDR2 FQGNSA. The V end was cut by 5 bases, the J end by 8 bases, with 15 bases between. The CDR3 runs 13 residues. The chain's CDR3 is CASSPAGARGYTF. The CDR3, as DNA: TGTGCCAGCAGCCCCGCCGGCGCGCGGGGCTACACCTTC.

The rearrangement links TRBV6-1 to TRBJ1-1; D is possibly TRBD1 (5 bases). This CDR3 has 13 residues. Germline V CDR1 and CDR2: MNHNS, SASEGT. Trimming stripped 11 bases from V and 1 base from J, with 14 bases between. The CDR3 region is CAHRQTPNTEAFF. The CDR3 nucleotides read TGTGCCCACCGACAGACCCCGAACACTGAAGCTTTCTTT.

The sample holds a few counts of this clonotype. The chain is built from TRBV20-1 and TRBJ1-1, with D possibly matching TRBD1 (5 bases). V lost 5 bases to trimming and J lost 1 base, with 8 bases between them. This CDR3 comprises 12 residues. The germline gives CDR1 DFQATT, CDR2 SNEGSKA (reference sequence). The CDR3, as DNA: TGCAGTGCTCCAGGGTCGAACACTGAAGCTTTCTTT. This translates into CSAPGSNTEAFF.